The T cell receptor beta chain under discussion was sequenced for a study of T cell repertoires in cytomegalovirus infection. Points from the study as a whole: Dominating the ex vivo response were TCR beta clonotypes that were CMV-specific and HLA-C-restricted.

The CDR3 runs 12 residues. The V and J ends lost 6 bases and 6 bases respectively, with 12 bases between them. TCRdb reprocessed the reads with MiXCR, giving one entry per CDR3 protein. The data contain under 500,000 distinct CDR3 sequences, approximately 40% of them singletons. This clonotype was counted between two and nine times. What it binds is not known. The clonotype was recovered from a human donor in good health (CMV status not recorded). Some clones in this sample may be carry-over from other donors' samples. The sequenced sample was cultured PBMCs, obtained from culture after CMV antigen stimulation. The chain joins TRBV12-3 or TRBV12-4 to TRBJ2-7; D uncertain. The CDR3 DNA follows: TGTGCCAGCAGGCCATACGTGTGCGAGCAGTACTTC. Protein sequence: CASRPYVCEQYF.